What follows describes a single T cell receptor beta chain. The antigen is undetermined. TCR sequencing used cDNA made by reverse transcription of extracted RNA. Assay: immunoSEQ multiplex PCR; the TCRdb copy retains only in-frame clones and omits some. Of approximately 200,000 clones listed, 50% to 60% are singletons. The data stem from a study of CD8+ T cells in alopecia areata. General observations from the study: Higher clonality and more expanded CD8+ clones appeared in lesional than normal scalp.

The treatment here: oral pan-JAK inhibitor, 5-10 mg twice daily. The TCR was taken from a human donor with alopecia areata. The specimen comprised CD4+ T cells sorted from blood, sampled at week 4, from a patient treated with tofacitinib.

CDR3 loop: CSVDGSGRGETQYF. The CDR3 coding sequence is TGCAGCGTTGACGGCAGCGGGCGGGGAGAGACCCAGTACTTC. The V call is TRBV29-1, the J call TRBJ2-5, with D possibly TRBD2 on 6 matching bases. Per germline, CDR1 SQVTM and CDR2 ANQGSEA. With 3 bases removed from V and 4 bases from J, the gap between germline ends came to 15 bases. There are 14 residues in the CDR3.